Described below is a single T cell receptor beta chain sequence and its context. This sample was included in a study of blood T cell repertoires in COVID-19. V was pared by 3 bases and J by 5 bases, with 10 bases between. The germline CDR1 and CDR2 sequences are SNHLY and FYNNEI. The CDR3 is 13 amino acids. Clones were sequenced by immunoSEQ multiplex PCR, and TCRdb holds only the in-frame ones, with some missing. Found here are about 140,000 clones, 81% of them singletons; the top ten hold around 8%. The TCR originated in a woman in her sixties or seventies with active or convalescent COVID-19. This chain uses TRBV2 with TRBJ2-5; no reliable D call. The sequencing sample was made of peripheral blood. The CDR3 reads CASSDGREETQYF. The CDR3 region has the DNA TGTGCCAGCAGTGATGGGCGTGAGGAGACCCAGTACTTC.